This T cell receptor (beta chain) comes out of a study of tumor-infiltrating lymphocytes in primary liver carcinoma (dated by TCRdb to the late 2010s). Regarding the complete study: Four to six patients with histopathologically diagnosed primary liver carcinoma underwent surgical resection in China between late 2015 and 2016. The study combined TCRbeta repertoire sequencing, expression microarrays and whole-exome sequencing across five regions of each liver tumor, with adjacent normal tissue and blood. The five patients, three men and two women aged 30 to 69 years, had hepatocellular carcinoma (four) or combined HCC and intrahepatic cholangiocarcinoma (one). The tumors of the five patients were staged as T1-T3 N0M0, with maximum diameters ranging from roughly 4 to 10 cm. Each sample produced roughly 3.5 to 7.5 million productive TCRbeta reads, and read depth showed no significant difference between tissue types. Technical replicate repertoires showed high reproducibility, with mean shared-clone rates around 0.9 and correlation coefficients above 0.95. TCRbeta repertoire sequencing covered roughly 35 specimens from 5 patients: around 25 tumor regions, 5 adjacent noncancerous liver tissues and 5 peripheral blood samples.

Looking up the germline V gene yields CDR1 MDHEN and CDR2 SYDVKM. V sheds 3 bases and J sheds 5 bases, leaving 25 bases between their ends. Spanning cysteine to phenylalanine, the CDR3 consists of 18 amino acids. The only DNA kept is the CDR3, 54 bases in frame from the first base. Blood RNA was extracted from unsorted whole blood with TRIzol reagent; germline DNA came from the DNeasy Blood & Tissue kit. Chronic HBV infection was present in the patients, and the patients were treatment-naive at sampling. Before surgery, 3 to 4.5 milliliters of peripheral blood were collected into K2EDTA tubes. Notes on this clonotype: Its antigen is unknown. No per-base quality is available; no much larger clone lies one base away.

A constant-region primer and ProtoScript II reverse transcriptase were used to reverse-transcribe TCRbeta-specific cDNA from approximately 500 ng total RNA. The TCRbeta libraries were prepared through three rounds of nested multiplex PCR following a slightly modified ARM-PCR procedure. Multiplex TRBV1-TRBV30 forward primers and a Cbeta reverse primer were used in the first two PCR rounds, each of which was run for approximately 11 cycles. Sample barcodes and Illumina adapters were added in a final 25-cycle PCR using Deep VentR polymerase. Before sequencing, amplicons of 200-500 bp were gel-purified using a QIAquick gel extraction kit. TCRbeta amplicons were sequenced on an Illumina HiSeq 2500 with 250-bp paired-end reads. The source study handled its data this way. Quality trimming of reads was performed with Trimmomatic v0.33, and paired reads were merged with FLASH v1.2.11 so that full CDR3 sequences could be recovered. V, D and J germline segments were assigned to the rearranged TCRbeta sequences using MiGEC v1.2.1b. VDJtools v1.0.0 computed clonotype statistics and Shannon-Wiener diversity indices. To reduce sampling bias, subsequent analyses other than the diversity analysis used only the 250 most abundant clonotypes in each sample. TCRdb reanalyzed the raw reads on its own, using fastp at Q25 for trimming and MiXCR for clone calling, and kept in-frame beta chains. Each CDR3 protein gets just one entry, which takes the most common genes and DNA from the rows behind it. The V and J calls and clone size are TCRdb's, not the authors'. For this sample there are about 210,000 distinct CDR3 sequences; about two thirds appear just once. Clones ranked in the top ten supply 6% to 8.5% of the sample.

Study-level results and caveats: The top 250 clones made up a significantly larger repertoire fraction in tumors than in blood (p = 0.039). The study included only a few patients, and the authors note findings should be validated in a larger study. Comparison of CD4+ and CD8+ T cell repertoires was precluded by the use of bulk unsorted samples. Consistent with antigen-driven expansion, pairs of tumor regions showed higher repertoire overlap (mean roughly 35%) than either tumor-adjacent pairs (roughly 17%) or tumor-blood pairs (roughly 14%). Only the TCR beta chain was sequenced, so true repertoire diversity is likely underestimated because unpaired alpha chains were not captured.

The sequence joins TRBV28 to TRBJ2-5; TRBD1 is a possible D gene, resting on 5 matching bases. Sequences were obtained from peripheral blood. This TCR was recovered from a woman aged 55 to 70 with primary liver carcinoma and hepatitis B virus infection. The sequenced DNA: TGTGCCAGCAGTTTCACGAAATGGGCCCAGGGTGACGGGGAGACCCAGTACTTC. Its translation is CASSFTKWAQGDGETQYF.